The clone carrying this T cell receptor (beta chain) showed up many times. The antigen is unknown. In germline, CDR1 is LNHDA, CDR2 SQIVND (reference sequence). V shed 3 bases and J shed 5 bases, with 13 bases lying between them. The CDR3 is 14 residues long. The donors were in the roughly 130-subject validation cohort, distinct from the roughly 670-subject first cohort. The data derive from a study of cytomegalovirus exposure and HLA in healthy donors. Overall study results and limits: Many donors carried some public TCRs, although rarity characterized most TCR sequences. The study listed 164 cytomegalovirus-associated TCR beta chains.

The protocol was immunoSEQ multiplex PCR, while the TCRdb copy is restricted to in-frame clones and leaves out a portion. The data hold roughly 180,000 clones, with approximately 86% observed a single time. This TCR derives from a young man in good health and CMV-seropositive. The V call is TRBV19, the J call TRBJ1-2; D is ambiguous. The source material was PBMCs. This CDR3 is CASSMPREDYGYTF. The CDR3 coding sequence is TGTGCCAGTAGTATGCCCCGGGAGGATTATGGCTACACCTTC.